This is a list of T cell receptor beta chains from one sample in a study of T cells after posttransplantation cyclophosphamide. TCRdb's table, derived via immunoSEQ multiplex PCR, lists solely in-frame clones and lacks some. The sample consists of fewer than 25,000 clones, around 92% of them appearing once. The specimen was PBMCs, collected after an allogeneic stem cell transplant with a calcineurin inhibitor and methotrexate. The receptors were sampled from a female patient in her fifties who received an allogeneic stem cell transplant from an unrelated donor, was CMV-positive, and had chronic GVHD only. Certain T cells may be donor cells from the graft. Both conserved end residues are part of each CDR3. D genes are given only for firm matches. The size entry is marked missing in some rows and otherwise reads once, few, many or a size class.

14	TRBV6-5	NA	NA	TRBJ2-7	CASSFPGTTYEQYF	TGTGCCAGCAGTTTTCCGGGAACCACCTACGAGCAGTACTTC
15	TRBV4-1	NA	NA	TRBJ1-5	CASSQELLSTQPQHF	TGCGCCAGCAGCCAAGAACTACTGAGTACTCAGCCCCAGCATTTT
15	TRBV5-4	NA	NA	TRBJ2-2	CASSAGLRGTGELFF	TGTGCCAGCAGCGCGGGACTTCGAGGCACCGGGGAGCTGTTTTTT
17	TRBV5-1	TRBD2	NA	TRBJ2-3	CASSELAGSARTDTQYF	TGCGCCAGCAGCGAGCTAGCGGGGTCGGCGAGAACAGATACGCAGTATTTT
15	TRBV18	TRBD2	once	TRBJ2-1	CASSGLAGVYNEQFF	TGTGCCAGCTCAGGACTAGCGGGAGTTTATAATGAGCAGTTCTTC
15	TRBV2	TRBD1	NA	TRBJ2-1	CASSAPGQGGYEQFF	TGTGCCAGCAGTGCACCGGGACAGGGGGGCTATGAGCAGTTCTTC
14	TRBV6-1	TRBD1	NA	TRBJ2-1	CASRPTGNYNEQFF	TGTGCCAGCAGGCCGACAGGGAACTACAATGAGCAGTTCTTC
15	TRBV6-1	NA	NA	TRBJ2-2	CASSDRAGVSGELFF	TGTGCCAGCAGTGATAGGGCAGGGGTGTCCGGGGAGCTGTTTTTT
14	TRBV5-1	TRBD1	NA	TRBJ2-7	CASTPGQGSYEQYF	TGCGCCAGCACCCCTGGACAGGGTTCCTACGAGCAGTACTTC
15	TRBV9	NA	NA	TRBJ2-2	CASSVEDRYTGELFF	TGTGCCAGCAGCGTGGAGGACCGGTACACCGGGGAGCTGTTTTTT
15	TRBV5-5	NA	NA	TRBJ2-1	CASSLAFDAGNEQFF	TGTGCCAGCAGCTTGGCCTTCGATGCGGGGAATGAGCAGTTCTTC
13	TRBV30	NA	NA	TRBJ2-4	CAWSGQVKNIQYF	TGTGCCTGGTCCGGCCAGGTCAAAAACATTCAGTACTTC
13	TRBV7-9	NA	few	TRBJ1-4	CASSLRYNEKLFF	TGTGCCAGCAGCTTACGGTATAATGAAAAACTGTTTTTT
13	TRBV28	TRBD1	NA	TRBJ1-1	CASSDPDRARAFF	TGTGCCAGCAGTGACCCGGACAGGGCTAGGGCTTTCTTT
13	TRBV18	NA	few	TRBJ1-1	CASSTEEGTEAFF	TGTGCCAGCTCAACTGAGGAGGGGACTGAAGCTTTCTTT
16	TRBV28	TRBD1	NA	TRBJ2-3	CASSSLGTGTTDTQYF	TGTGCCAGCAGTTCACTGGGGACAGGCACGACAGATACGCAGTATTTT
14	TRBV6-5	NA	NA	TRBJ1-2	CASSYGPANYGYTF	TGTGCCAGCAGTTACGGGCCCGCTAACTATGGCTACACCTTC
15	TRBV5-1	TRBD1	NA	TRBJ2-1	CASSFGTGNYNEQFF	TGCGCCAGCAGCTTCGGGACAGGGAACTACAATGAGCAGTTCTTC
16	TRBV18	TRBD2	NA	TRBJ2-1	CASSPPPSGRRNGQFF	TGTGCCAGCTCACCACCGCCTAGCGGGAGAAGGAATGGGCAGTTCTTC
12	TRBV11-3	NA	once	TRBJ2-5	CASSRTGETQYF	TGTGCTAGCAGCCGAACTGGAGAGACCCAGTACTTC
15	TRBV11-3	TRBD2	NA	TRBJ2-1	CASSPSGSSYNEQFF	TGTGCCAGCAGCCCGAGCGGGAGCTCCTACAATGAGCAGTTCTTC
14	TRBV28	TRBD1	NA	TRBJ2-7	CASSFGDRGYEQYF	TGTGCCAGCAGTTTTGGGGACAGGGGTTACGAGCAGTACTTC
10	TRBV20-1	NA	NA	TRBJ1-1	CSARGEEAFF	TGCAGTGCTAGGGGAGAGGAAGCTTTCTTT
15	TRBV7-6	NA	NA	TRBJ2-3	CASSRTRTDPDTQYF	TGTGCCAGCAGTCGGACCCGGACTGACCCAGATACGCAGTATTTT
15	TRBV4-1	TRBD1	NA	TRBJ1-1	CASSQDYRGLAEAFF	TGCGCCAGCAGCCAAGATTACAGGGGGCTCGCTGAAGCTTTCTTT
15	TRBV18	NA	NA	TRBJ1-2	CASSPNQGDIGGYTF	TGTGCCAGCTCACCCAATCAAGGGGACATAGGAGGCTACACCTTC
14	TRBV4-2	NA	once	TRBJ2-1	CASSQSGAHNEQFF	TGTGCCAGCAGCCAAAGTGGGGCTCACAATGAGCAGTTCTTC
18	TRBV7-9	NA	NA	TRBJ2-1	CASSSTWVRGSSYNEQFF	TGTGCCAGCAGCTCCACCTGGGTACGGGGGAGCTCCTACAATGAGCAGTTCTTC
19	TRBV7-9	NA	NA	TRBJ1-1	CASSWGRLGTGRQATEAFF	TGTGCCAGCAGCTGGGGGAGGTTGGGTACGGGGCGGCAGGCCACTGAAGCTTTCTTT
15	TRBV27	TRBD2	NA	TRBJ2-1	CASRTLAAFGNEQFF	TGTGCCAGCAGAACACTAGCGGCCTTTGGAAATGAGCAGTTCTTC
16	TRBV5-5	NA	NA	TRBJ2-3	CASSWYSGPTTDTQYF	TGTGCCAGCAGCTGGTATAGCGGACCGACCACAGATACGCAGTATTTT
15	TRBV10-2	TRBD1	NA	TRBJ1-1	CATLGRGQKNTEAFF	TGCGCCACCCTAGGGCGGGGACAGAAAAACACTGAAGCTTTCTTT
11	TRBV21-1	NA	few	TRBJ2-5	CASSKEGCEYF	TGTGCCAGCAGCAAGGAGGGCTGCGAGTACTTC
15	TRBV7-9	NA	NA	TRBJ2-2	CASSVRGSSTGELFF	TGTGCCAGCAGCGTACGAGGTTCTAGCACCGGGGAGCTGTTTTTT
18	TRBV5-6	TRBD1	NA	TRBJ1-1	CASSLETGTGRGNTEAFF	TGTGCCAGCAGCCTAGAAACCGGGACAGGGAGAGGGAACACTGAAGCTTTCTTT
17	TRBV28	TRBD1	once	TRBJ2-1	CASSLRVGQGAGNEQFF	TGTGCCAGCAGTTTAAGGGTGGGGCAGGGGGCTGGGAATGAGCAGTTCTTC
13	TRBV5-6	NA	NA	TRBJ1-2	CASSLTGVYGYTF	TGTGCCAGCAGCTTGACAGGCGTCTATGGCTACACCTTC
17	TRBV7-3	NA	NA	TRBJ1-1	CASSLTPKGPQGTEAFF	TGTGCCAGCAGCTTAACTCCGAAAGGACCGCAGGGCACTGAAGCTTTCTTT
14	TRBV6-5	NA	NA	TRBJ2-7	CASSYGAKYYEQYF	TGTGCCAGCAGTTACGGGGCGAAATATTACGAGCAGTACTTC
16	TRBV18	TRBD2	once	TRBJ2-2	CASSPEIAGGTGELFF	TGTGCCAGCTCACCGGAGATAGCGGGAGGCACCGGGGAGCTGTTTTTT
17	TRBV28	TRBD1	NA	TRBJ1-1	CASSKWDRPWKNTEAFF	TGTGCCAGCAGTAAATGGGACAGGCCTTGGAAGAACACTGAAGCTTTCTTT
16	TRBV5-1	TRBD2	NA	TRBJ2-2	CASSLDLAANTGELFF	TGCGCCAGCAGCTTGGACCTAGCGGCGAACACCGGGGAGCTGTTTTTT
14	TRBV5-1	TRBD2	NA	TRBJ2-4	CASSPREGADIQYF	TGCGCCAGCAGCCCCCGGGAGGGAGCGGACATTCAGTACTTC
16	TRBV9	TRBD2	NA	TRBJ2-7	CASSVDWASGLYEQYF	TGTGCCAGCAGCGTAGATTGGGCTAGCGGGCTCTACGAGCAGTACTTC
16	TRBV15	NA	NA	TRBJ2-1	CATSRVLVSSYNEQFF	TGTGCCACCAGCAGAGTACTAGTAAGCTCCTACAATGAGCAGTTCTTC
16	TRBV5-1	TRBD1	once	TRBJ1-1	CASSPGQVVMNTEAFF	TGCGCCAGCAGCCCCGGACAGGTGGTAATGAACACTGAAGCTTTCTTT
15	TRBV5-4	TRBD1	NA	TRBJ1-1	CASSLPTGGGNEAFF	TGTGCCAGCAGCTTGCCTACAGGGGGCGGAAACGAAGCTTTCTTT
15	TRBV6-1	NA	NA	TRBJ1-6	CASSEDGTRRAPLHF	TGTGCCAGCAGTGAAGACGGCACTCGGAGGGCACCCCTCCACTTT
14	TRBV2	TRBD2	once	TRBJ2-1	CASRRTGLAGEQFF	TGTGCCAGCAGGAGGACGGGACTAGCGGGAGAGCAGTTCTTC
14	TRBV9	NA	NA	TRBJ2-7	CASSVGLEVYEQYF	TGTGCCAGCAGCGTAGGGCTTGAGGTGTACGAGCAGTACTTC
15	TRBV6-1	TRBD1	NA	TRBJ1-5	CASSDGGQGRQPQHF	TGTGCCAGCAGTGATGGGGGACAGGGACGTCAGCCCCAGCATTTT
17	TRBV7-2	TRBD2	NA	TRBJ2-2	CASSLVLTGGQAGELFF	TGTGCCAGCAGCTTAGTATTGACGGGAGGGCAGGCCGGGGAGCTGTTTTTT